This T cell receptor beta chain appears in the sequencing data of a study of cytomegalovirus exposure and HLA in healthy donors. Findings and limits, study-wide: Many donors shared some public TCRs, even though most TCR sequences were rare.

Profiling relied on immunoSEQ multiplex PCR, and the TCRdb table lists in-frame clones only, not all of them. The sample has roughly 250,000 clones, roughly 86% seen once. The CDR3 is 13 residues long. With 4 bases removed from V and 5 bases from J, the gap between germline ends came to 10 bases. Looked up from germline, CDR1 is SGHDT and CDR2 is YYEEEE. With regard to this clone: The antigen is undetermined.

The chain employs TRBV5-6 and TRBJ1-5; the D gene is possibly TRBD1 (5 bases). Specimen: PBMCs. The TCR comes from a woman in her 30s in good health and CMV-seropositive. CDR3 amino acids: CASSKTVDQPQHF. Here the CDR3 DNA reads TGTGCCAGCAGCAAGACAGTAGATCAGCCCCAGCATTTT.